This T cell receptor beta chain was identified during a study of T cell responses to AZD1222 COVID-19 vaccine. Produced via immunoSEQ multiplex PCR; TCRdb's table is partial and in-frame only. This sample has approximately 90,000 clones, with 90% found just once. Germline loops: CDR1 SEHNR, CDR2 FQNEAQ (reference sequence). V shed 4 bases and J 4 bases; nucleotides not matched to a gene: 6. The CDR3 is 15 amino acids. The sequence was obtained from an adult in good health. This material consisted of peripheral blood, taken on day 0 of AZD1222 vaccination. The chain carries TRBV7-9 and TRBJ1-4, with 7 bases identical to TRBD1. The CDR3 loop is CASSSWDSYNEKLFF. DNA for the CDR3: TGTGCCAGCAGCTCGTGGGACAGCTATAATGAAAAACTGTTTTTT.